A selection of T cell receptor beta chains follows, all from one sample in a study of cytomegalovirus exposure and HLA in healthy donors. The repertoire was sequenced with immunoSEQ multiplex PCR; TCRdb's copy has only in-frame clones and lacks some. This sample yields about 160,000 clones, of which 80% are seen a single time; approximately 6.8% belongs to the top ten. The sample comprised PBMCs. These TCRs come from a male donor in good health and CMV-seropositive. The CDR3 runs from the conserved cysteine through the conserved F or W. Fields, in order: D gene, J gene, V gene, clone size, CDR3 protein, CDR3 DNA. A D gene is named only where the DNA matches it firmly. Clone sizes are given selectively: once, few, many, or a class where the clone is expanded.

TRBD2,TRBJ2-7,TRBV30,-,CAWSAGSGRGQYF,TGTGCCTGGAGTGCCGGTAGCGGGAGAGGGCAGTACTTC
-,TRBJ2-1,TRBV4-3,few,CASSQGVSESSYNEQFF,TGCGCCAGCAGCCAAGGGGTTAGCGAGAGCTCCTACAATGAGCAGTTCTTC
TRBD1,TRBJ2-7,TRBV13,once,CASSTKGQGASYEQYF,TGTGCCAGCAGCACGAAGGGACAGGGGGCTTCCTACGAGCAGTACTTC
TRBD1,TRBJ1-2,TRBV6-5,-,CASTANRGRGYTF,TGTGCCAGCACCGCCAACAGGGGACGTGGCTACACCTTC
TRBD2,TRBJ2-7,TRBV6-5,-,CASQLTSGVYEQYF,TGTGCCAGCCAACTCACTAGCGGGGTCTACGAGCAGTACTTC
-,TRBJ2-1,TRBV6-5,-,CASSRKEGWDEQFF,TGTGCCAGCAGTCGAAAGGAGGGTTGGGATGAGCAGTTCTTC
TRBD2,TRBJ2-7,TRBV9,-,CASSVTSVNYEQYF,TGTGCCAGCAGCGTTACTAGCGTAAACTACGAGCAGTACTTC
-,TRBJ2-7,TRBV19,once,CASKGGLDSGEQYF,TGTGCCAGTAAGGGGGGGCTAGACTCCGGCGAGCAGTACTTC
TRBD1,TRBJ2-7,TRBV30,-,CAWRIGTVEQYF,TGTGCCTGGAGGATAGGGACAGTCGAGCAGTACTTC
TRBD1,TRBJ1-1,TRBV2,-,CATSGDRNTEAFF,TGTGCCACCTCCGGGGACAGGAACACTGAAGCTTTCTTT
-,TRBJ2-2,TRBV5-4,-,CASSLGAFTGELFF,TGTGCCAGCAGCTTGGGAGCATTCACCGGGGAGCTGTTTTTT
-,TRBJ2-5,TRBV30,-,CAWSVRGGETQYF,TGTGCCTGGAGTGTAAGGGGCGGAGAGACCCAGTACTTC
-,TRBJ1-1,TRBV5-6,-,CASSLVDTEAFF,TGTGCCAGCAGCTTGGTAGACACTGAAGCTTTCTTT
-,TRBJ2-7,TRBV2,-,CASTRTKTYEQYF,TGTGCCAGCACCCGGACAAAAACCTACGAGCAGTACTTC
TRBD1,TRBJ1-1,TRBV28,-,CASSLFGTGTNTEAFF,TGTGCCAGCAGTTTATTCGGGACAGGGACGAACACTGAAGCTTTCTTT
-,TRBJ2-3,TRBV7-7,-,CASSPPPGLTDTQYF,TGTGCTAGCAGCCCGCCGCCGGGACTGACAGATACGCAGTATTTT
TRBD1,TRBJ2-1,TRBV2,-,CASTFGQVGYNEQFF,TGTGCCAGCACATTTGGACAGGTGGGCTACAATGAGCAGTTCTTC
TRBD2,TRBJ2-4,TRBV2,-,CASRGTSGVALDIQYF,TGTGCCAGCAGGGGGACTAGCGGGGTCGCGTTAGACATTCAGTACTTC
TRBD2,TRBJ2-5,TRBV7-2,-,CASSPRTSGGETQYF,TGTGCCAGCAGCCCACGGACTAGCGGGGGTGAGACCCAGTACTTC
TRBD2,TRBJ2-3,TRBV5-4,-,CASSQAGGTDTQYF,TGTGCCAGCAGCCAAGCGGGAGGCACAGATACGCAGTATTTT
TRBD1,TRBJ1-6,TRBV6-5,-,CASSRGQGNSPLHF,TGTGCCAGCAGTCGGGGACAGGGAAATTCACCCCTCCACTTT
TRBD2,TRBJ2-2,TRBV7-2,-,CASSLREEATGELFF,TGTGCCAGCAGCTTACGGGAGGAGGCCACCGGGGAGCTGTTTTTT
-,TRBJ2-1,TRBV5-5,once,CASSSQDYRWNEQFF,TGTGCCAGCAGCTCTCAGGACTACCGTTGGAATGAGCAGTTCTTC
TRBD2,TRBJ2-1,TRBV5-8,-,CASGTSGGYNEQFF,TGTGCCAGCGGGACTAGCGGGGGCTACAATGAGCAGTTCTTC
TRBD1,TRBJ2-7,TRBV5-1,-,CASSRPRMGQREQYF,TGCGCCAGCAGCAGGCCGAGAATGGGACAGAGAGAGCAGTACTTC
-,TRBJ2-7,TRBV9,-,CASSVSEGPYEQYF,TGTGCCAGCAGCGTCTCGGAGGGACCCTACGAGCAGTACTTC
-,TRBJ1-5,TRBV19,-,CASSIRQEEYSNQPQHF,TGTGCCAGTAGTATCAGGCAGGAAGAATATAGCAATCAGCCCCAGCATTTT
-,TRBJ2-3,TRBV29-1,-,CSLSQRTDTQYF,TGCAGCCTTTCCCAGCGGACAGATACGCAGTATTTT
-,TRBJ1-5,TRBV5-4,-,CASSFRGSNQPQHF,TGTGCCAGCAGCTTTAGGGGGAGCAATCAGCCCCAGCATTTT
-,TRBJ2-7,TRBV9,-,CASSVGLGAVHEQYF,TGTGCCAGCAGCGTAGGGCTGGGGGCCGTCCACGAGCAGTACTTC
TRBD1,TRBJ1-5,TRBV4-2,-,CASSQDQGGNQPQHF,TGTGCCAGCAGCCAAGATCAGGGGGGCAATCAGCCCCAGCATTTT
TRBD2,TRBJ2-7,TRBV27,-,CASSLTGTSRYEQYF,TGTGCCAGCAGTTTGACCGGGACTAGCAGGTACGAGCAGTACTTC
TRBD1,TRBJ2-3,TRBV27,few,CASRVLDRGVTDTQYF,TGTGCCAGCAGGGTACTGGACAGGGGAGTCACAGATACGCAGTATTTT
-,TRBJ2-7,TRBV11-2,-,CASSLVGAGAYEQYF,TGTGCCAGCAGCTTAGTTGGTGCAGGGGCCTACGAGCAGTACTTC
TRBD1,TRBJ1-5,TRBV28,few,CASTGQGGGNQPQHF,TGTGCCAGCACCGGACAGGGGGGGGGCAATCAGCCCCAGCATTTT
-,TRBJ2-3,TRBV4-1,-,CASSQGLGDTQYF,TGCGCCAGCAGCCAAGGCCTAGGAGATACGCAGTATTTT
-,TRBJ2-5,TRBV20-1,once,CSATSEGTQYF,TGCAGTGCTACTAGCGAGGGGACCCAGTACTTC